The 15 T cell receptor beta chains in this list originate from one sample, sequenced in a study of human T cells and chemical hapten exposure. Time point: pre-sensitization, week 0. As to treatment: therapeutic diphenylcyclopropenone sensitization with weekly scalp DPC. TCRdb used MiXCR to reprocess the RACE reads, holding one entry per CDR3 protein. The repertoire includes approximately 77,000 distinct CDR3 sequences, around 15% of them detected once, and roughly 4.9% sits in the top ten. The material sequenced was whole blood, taken in connection with sensitization to the hapten diphenylcyclopropenone (DPC). These receptors all come from a woman between 50 and 59 years old with alopecia areata. Some clones in this sample may be carry-over from other donors' samples.

This clonotype was found a few times. The chain recombines TRBV29-1 with TRBJ2-7; D may match TRBD1 or TRBD2 (5 bases each). From germline, CDR1 is SQVTM and CDR2 ANQGSEA. V dropped 5 bases and J dropped 3 bases, with 11 bases sitting between them. This CDR3 is 12 amino acids long. The CDR3: CSVLGEYYEQYF. As DNA, the CDR3 is TGCAGCGTTCTAGGGGAGTACTACGAGCAGTACTTC.

Here the CDR3 DNA reads TGTGCCAGCAGCTTCGGTCGGCGGGACCCAGATACGCAGTATTTT. It specifies CASSFGRRDPDTQYF. The genes are TRBV7-8 and TRBJ2-3; perhaps TRBD2 as D (6 bases). Germline CDR1 and CDR2: SGHVS and FQNEAQ. V lost 3 bases, J lost 4 bases, and 14 bases lay in between. The CDR3 covers 15 residues.

This CDR3 is CATSDRGRIKNTGELFF. DNA for the CDR3: TGTGCCACCAGTGACCGTGGACGAATAAAGAACACCGGGGAGCTGTTTTTT. This chain links TRBV24-1 with TRBJ2-2; D is ambiguous. Trimming pared 4 bases from V and 1 base from J, leaving 15 bases between. This CDR3 has 17 residues. Germline CDR1 KGHDR, CDR2 SFDVKD.

This clonotype was counted between two and nine times. The DNA for the CDR3 is TGTGCCAGCAGTTACTCGTTACTTAGCTCCTACGAGCAGTACTTC. Translating it yields CASSYSLLSSYEQYF. The J gene is TRBJ2-7, the V gene TRBV6-6; D gene uncertain. V was cut by 0 bases and J by 0 bases, with 9 bases left in between. Germline CDR1 reads MNHNY; CDR2 reads SVGAGI (reference sequence). CDR3 size: 15 residues.

This clonotype occurred a few times. Here the CDR3 DNA reads TGTGCCAGCAGCTTAGAGTACGAGCAGTACTTC. Translating gives CASSLEYEQYF. V is TRBV7-9 and J is TRBJ2-7; no clear D gene. CDR1 is SEHNR, CDR2 FQNEAQ, per germline (reference sequence). CDR3 length: 11 residues. V lost 1 base, J lost 4 bases, and 2 bases lay in between.

The genes are TRBV28 and TRBJ1-2; D gene ambiguous. Germline V lookup: CDR1 MDHEN, CDR2 SYDVKM. This CDR3 is built from 12 residues. V was cut by 4 bases and J by 7 bases, with 10 bases left in between. The DNA for the CDR3 is TGTGCCAGCAGTTCCCTCCGTCTTGGCTACACCTTC. This codes for CASSSLRLGYTF.

CDR3 region: CASSQANTYNSPLHF. The CDR3 region has the DNA TGCGCCAGCAGCCAAGCCAACACCTATAATTCACCCCTCCACTTT. J is TRBJ1-6 and V is TRBV4-1; D not resolved. V gave up 1 base and J gave up 2 bases, with 6 bases separating them. Per the germline V gene, CDR1 is MGHRA and CDR2 is YSYEKL. CDR3 size: 15 residues.

The rearrangement joins TRBV12-3 or TRBV12-4 to TRBJ2-7; 7 positions agree with TRBD1. The CDR3 spans 14 residues. After removal of 3 bases from V and 2 bases from J, the junction contained 4 bases not matched to a gene. The CDR3 sequence: CASSFKGATYEQYF. CDR3 sequence (DNA): TGTGCCAGCAGTTTTAAGGGGGCGACCTACGAGCAGTACTTC.

This clonotype was seen a few times. The chain employs TRBV29-1 and TRBJ2-5, with no clear D. The CDR3 extends over 10 amino acids. V lost 4 bases to trimming and J lost 1 base, with 1 base between them. The germline V gene encodes CDR1 SQVTM and CDR2 ANQGSEA. CDR3 DNA: TGCAGCGTTGGCCAAGAGACCCAGTACTTC. Translation gives CSVGQETQYF.

The V call is TRBV7-2, the J call TRBJ2-5, with 7 bases fitting TRBD1. Germline V gene sequence: CDR1 SGHTA, CDR2 FQGNSA. With V trimmed by 7 bases and J by 1 base, 3 bases remained unmatched. The CDR3 spans 13 residues. In DNA, the CDR3 is TGTGCCAGCACCAGGGACAGCCAAGAGACCCAGTACTTC. This translates into CASTRDSQETQYF.

The chain joins TRBV11-2 to TRBJ2-4; D perhaps matches TRBD1 (6 bases). Germline CDR1 SGHAT, CDR2 FQNNGV. V gave up 3 bases and J gave up 0 bases, with 12 bases separating them. This CDR3 has 16 residues. In DNA form, the CDR3 reads TGTGCCAGCAGCTTGTCGACAGGACTAGCCAAAAACATTCAGTACTTC. It is translated as CASSLSTGLAKNIQYF.

This clonotype was recorded a few times. The V gene is TRBV3-1, the J gene TRBJ2-2; no definite D call. Deletions cut 4 bases from V and 0 bases from J, with 6 bases between. The CDR3 sequence is 14 residues long. Germline CDR1 reads LGHDT; CDR2 reads YNNKEL (reference sequence). DNA of the CDR3: TGTGCCAGCAGCCTACAGACGAACACCGGGGAGCTGTTTTTT. Protein sequence: CASSLQTNTGELFF.

This clonotype has a count of ten or more. This sequence joins TRBV11-2 and TRBJ2-2, with 12 bases lining up with TRBD2. J was trimmed by 6 bases and V by 5 bases; bases with no gene match: 16. CDR1 SGHAT and CDR2 FQNNGV come from the germline V gene. This CDR3 contains 19 residues. The CDR3 region is CASSTPLPSSGRAPGELFF. The CDR3 DNA sequence: TGTGCCAGCAGCACACCTCTCCCTTCTAGCGGGAGGGCCCCCGGGGAGCTGTTTTTT.

V is TRBV11-3 and J is TRBJ2-1, with D hard to call. Germline loops: CDR1 SGHNT, CDR2 YENEEA. V was cut by 1 base and J by 5 bases, with 9 bases left in between. The length of the CDR3 is 14 residues. Written as DNA, the CDR3 is TGTGCCAGCAGCTTAGTAGGCGAAAACAATGAGCAGTTCTTC. Translated, it gives CASSLVGENNEQFF.

In its sample, this clonotype was seen a few times. This sequence joins TRBV6-1 and TRBJ1-4; maybe TRBD1 (5 bases). V was shortened by 8 bases and J by 8 bases, with 21 bases between the two germline ends. Germline lookup yields CDR1 MNHNS and CDR2 SASEGT. This CDR3 has 15 residues. CDR3 in DNA: TGTGCCAGCGGAGACAGCGGACTCCCGGAAGAAAAACTGTTTTTT. Protein product: CASGDSGLPEEKLFF.